This T cell receptor (beta chain) comes out of a study of T-cell reconstitution after alpha-beta-depleted transplantation in children. Deletions cut 7 bases from V and 5 bases from J, with 7 bases between. The CDR3 is 12 amino acids. CDR1 is KGHDR and CDR2 is SFDVKD in the germline V gene. This clonotype appeared many times. It was with unique molecular identifiers that the TCRbeta library was prepared. TCRdb itself ran the PCR reads through MiXCR, one entry per CDR3 protein. The table records approximately 400,000 distinct CDR3 sequences, around 9.9% of them present only once. The sample was PBMCs from the stem cell graft donor, taken from the stem cell graft. This chain links TRBV24-1 with TRBJ2-2, with D maybe TRBD1 (5 bases). The origin of this receptor is a human donor who donated a stem cell graft to a child with acute myeloid leukemia. CDR3 protein: CATSDRTGELFF. As DNA, the CDR3 is TGTGCCACCAGCGACAGAACCGGGGAGCTGTTTTTT.